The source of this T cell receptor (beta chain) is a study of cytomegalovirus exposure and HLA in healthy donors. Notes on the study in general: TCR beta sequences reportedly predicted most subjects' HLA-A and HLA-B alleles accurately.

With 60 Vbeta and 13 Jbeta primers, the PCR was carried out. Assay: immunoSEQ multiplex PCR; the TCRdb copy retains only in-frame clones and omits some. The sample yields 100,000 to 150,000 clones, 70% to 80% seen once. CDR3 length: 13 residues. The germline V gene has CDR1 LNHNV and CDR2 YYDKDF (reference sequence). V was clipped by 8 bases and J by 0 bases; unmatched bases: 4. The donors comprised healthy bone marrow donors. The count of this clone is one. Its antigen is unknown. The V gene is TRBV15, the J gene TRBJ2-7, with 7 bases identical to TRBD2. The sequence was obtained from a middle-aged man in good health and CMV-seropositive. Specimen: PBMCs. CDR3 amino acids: CATGGRGSYEQYF. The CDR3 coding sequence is TGTGCCACCGGCGGGAGAGGCTCCTACGAGCAGTACTTC.